Shown below are 26 T cell receptor beta chains from a single sample sequenced in a study of control samples from healthy donors and cancer patients. Profiling relied on immunoSEQ multiplex PCR, and the TCRdb table lists in-frame clones only, not all of them. The repertoire holds approximately 150,000 clones, with 75% to 95% as singletons. Sample: blood. The source of these receptors is a man aged 18 to 29 in good health.

The chain carries TRBV24-1 and TRBJ2-1, with a weak D call TRBD2 (5 bases). With 3 bases removed from V and 7 bases from J, the gap between germline ends came to 6 bases. The CDR3 runs 12 residues. Germline CDR1 is KGHDR and CDR2 is SFDVKD. The CDR3 coding sequence is TGTGCCACCAGTGATCGGGAAAATGAGCAGTTCTTC. It specifies CATSDRENEQFF.

J is TRBJ1-3 and V is TRBV15; D is perhaps TRBD1 (6 bases). There are 16 residues in the CDR3. Trimming cost V 0 bases and J 2 bases, with 11 bases left between them. The V gene's germline CDR1 is LNHNV and CDR2 YYDKDF (reference sequence). CDR3 residues: CATSREAPGAGNTIYF. For the CDR3, the DNA is TGTGCCACCAGCAGAGAGGCCCCAGGGGCTGGAAACACCATATATTTT.

This chain uses TRBV7-3 with TRBJ2-3, with D possibly being TRBD1 (5 bases). Germline CDR1 SGHTA, CDR2 FQGTGA. Trimming took 2 bases from V and 3 from J, leaving 9 bases between them. This CDR3 is 14 amino acids long. The CDR3 protein is CASSLQGRTDTQYF. The CDR3 bases are TGTGCCAGCAGCTTACAGGGTCGTACAGATACGCAGTATTTT. Together with reference TRBV7-3 and TRBJ2-3, the CDR3 gives the full variable domain: GAGVSQTPSNKVTEKGKYVELRCDPISGHTALYWYRQSLGQGPEFLIYFQGTGAADDSGLPNDRFFAVRPEGSVSTLKIQRTERGDSAVYLCASSLQGRTDTQYFGPGTRLTVL.

This clone was observed a few times. The rearrangement links TRBV24-1 to TRBJ1-4; TRBD1 matches 8 bases. Germline-derived CDR1 and CDR2 are KGHDR and SFDVKD. The CDR3 totals 16 residues. J was trimmed by 8 bases and V by 4 bases; bases with no gene match: 11. The CDR3 sequence: CATSEPTGGRREKLFF. The DNA of the CDR3 is TGTGCCACCAGTGAACCCACAGGGGGGAGAAGGGAAAAACTGTTTTTT.

This clone appeared once. The CDR3 reads CASSQEPGGREQYF. The CDR3 DNA is TGCGCCAGCAGCCAAGAACCCGGGGGGCGGGAGCAGTACTTC. This rearrangement joins TRBV4-1 to TRBJ2-7, with D possibly matching TRBD2 (7 bases). The CDR3 totals 14 residues. The germline V gene has CDR1 MGHRA and CDR2 YSYEKL. Trimming stripped 0 bases from V and 7 bases from J, with 13 bases between.

The chain links TRBV19 to TRBJ1-4, with D possibly TRBD1 on 5 matching bases. The V and J ends lost 4 bases and 3 bases respectively, with 9 bases between them. CDR1 and CDR2 (germline): LNHDA, SQIVND (reference sequence). The CDR3 consists of 14 residues. The CDR3 DNA is TGTGCCAGTAGTAGGCAGGGTTCTAATGAAAAACTGTTTTTT. This codes for CASSRQGSNEKLFF.

The CDR3 spells CASSPTGQNTEAFF. CDR3 bases: TGTGCCAGCTCACCGACAGGGCAGAACACTGAAGCTTTCTTT. This chain uses TRBV18 with TRBJ1-1; 7 bases fit TRBD1. Germline V CDR1 and CDR2: KGHSH, LQKENI. Trimming removed 3 bases from V and 1 base from J; junction bases left unmatched: 2. This CDR3 region has 14 residues.

The rearrangement links TRBV3-1 (or the pseudogene TRBV3-2) to TRBJ2-5; 15 nucleotides agree with TRBD2. Germline loops: CDR1 LGHDT, CDR2 YNNKEL (reference sequence). This CDR3 contains 20 residues. The J segment lost 2 bases and the V segment lost 0 bases, leaving 10 bases of the junction unmatched. In DNA form, the CDR3 reads TGTGCCAGCAGCCAAGATCTAGCGGGACTAGCGGGGGGCCCTCAAGAGACCCAGTACTTC. Amino acids: CASSQDLAGLAGGPQETQYF.

This clone was observed a few times. One junction end disagrees with the germline gene, perhaps due to a read error. The CDR3 region has the DNA TGTGCCAGCAGCTTAGCGCAGGTGACTTCTTTT. Translation gives CASSLAQVTSF. The chain has TRBV7-9 and TRBJ1-4; D is undetermined. Germline V gene sequence: CDR1 SEHNR, CDR2 FQNEAQ (reference sequence). The CDR3 has 11 amino acids.

V usage is TRBV6-2 or TRBV6-3 and J usage is TRBJ1-4; D remains unclear. CDR3 length equals 17 residues. The V and J ends lost 4 bases and 1 base respectively, with 16 bases between them. The V gene's germline CDR1 is MNHEY and CDR2 SVGEGT. The CDR3 DNA follows: TGTGCCAGCAGTTTTAACCCCCTCGGGGTAACTAATGAAAAACTGTTTTTT. This sequence encodes CASSFNPLGVTNEKLFF.

The rearrangement uses TRBV6-2 or TRBV6-3 and TRBJ2-5, with D hard to call. CDR1 MNHEY and CDR2 SVGEGT come from the germline V gene. The CDR3 length is 15 residues. Trimming stripped 5 bases from V and 5 bases from J, with 18 bases between. CDR3 DNA: TGTGCCAGCAGTCTACACACGGACCGTAAGGAGACCCAGTACTTC. Its translation is CASSLHTDRKETQYF.

V usage is TRBV7-2 and J usage is TRBJ2-2; D unclear. The CDR3 length is 12 residues. V was pared by 4 bases and J by 6 bases, with 6 bases between. CDR1 and CDR2 from the germline V gene are SGHTA and FQGNSA. The CDR3 DNA reads TGTGCCAGCAGCTCACCCCCCGGGGAGCTGTTTTTT. Its protein product is CASSSPPGELFF.

The chain carries TRBV27 and TRBJ1-4, with 8 positions matching TRBD1. V was pared by 5 bases and J by 7 bases, with 9 bases of the junction left unmatched. CDR3 length equals 15 residues. Germline lookup yields CDR1 MNHEY and CDR2 SMNVEV (reference sequence). CDR3: CASSPQGAGGEKLFF. The CDR3 region has the DNA TGTGCCAGCAGTCCCCAGGGGGCAGGGGGTGAAAAACTGTTTTTT.

The genes are TRBV27 and TRBJ1-6, with 8 nucleotides matching TRBD1. The CDR3 covers 13 residues. V dropped 6 bases and J dropped 10; count of bases not matched to a gene: 5. Germline V CDR1 and CDR2: MNHEY, SMNVEV (reference sequence). The CDR3 DNA follows: TGTGCCAGCAGCGACAGGGGATTCTCACCCCTCCACTTT. Residues: CASSDRGFSPLHF.

The J gene is TRBJ1-4, the V gene TRBV18; D is unresolved. This CDR3 has 13 amino acids. V was clipped by 0 bases and J by 8 bases, with 7 bases between them. Germline CDR1 reads KGHSH; CDR2 reads LQKENI. CDR3 in amino acids: CASSPPNSEKLFF. CDR3 sequence (DNA): TGTGCCAGCTCACCACCAAACAGCGAAAAACTGTTTTTT.

J is TRBJ2-5 and V is TRBV7-2; 9 bases fit TRBD2. This CDR3 comprises 14 residues. The J segment lost 3 bases and the V segment lost 5 bases, leaving 4 bases of the junction unmatched. Germline V lookup: CDR1 SGHTA, CDR2 FQGNSA. The CDR3: CASSLRTSEETQYF. The CDR3 nucleotides are TGTGCCAGCAGCCTTCGGACTAGCGAAGAGACCCAGTACTTC.

The V call is TRBV27, the J call TRBJ2-1; 10 nucleotides line up with TRBD2. The length of the CDR3 is 18 residues. Unmatched junction bases numbered 13, after V lost 5 bases and J lost 3 bases. CDR1 is MNHEY, CDR2 SMNVEV, per germline (reference sequence). The CDR3 loop is CASSPIAGGLVFYNEQFF. The CDR3 DNA reads as TGTGCCAGCAGTCCCATAGCGGGGGGCCTCGTTTTCTACAATGAGCAGTTCTTC.

The chain uses TRBV11-2 and TRBJ2-7; 10 nucleotides agree with TRBD1. Germline V gene sequence: CDR1 SGHAT, CDR2 FQNNGV. The CDR3 has 15 residues. The V gene end was trimmed by 2 bases and the J gene end by 7 bases; junction bases not matched to a gene: 8. CDR3 bases: TGTGCCAGCAGCTTACTAGGGACAGGGGAGTGGGAGCAGTACTTC. Residues: CASSLLGTGEWEQYF.

This chain joins TRBV6-1 and TRBJ2-3, with 11 bases fitting TRBD2. V dropped 2 bases and J dropped 4; count of bases not matched to a gene: 2. This CDR3 is 15 amino acids long. In germline, CDR1 is MNHNS, CDR2 SASEGT. The CDR3 loop reads CASSETSGGPDTQYF. Here the CDR3 DNA reads TGTGCCAGCAGTGAAACTAGCGGGGGCCCAGATACGCAGTATTTT.

This clone has more than one count but fewer than ten. The gene calls are TRBV10-1 and TRBJ1-4; tentative D call: TRBD1 (5 bases). Germline CDR1 and CDR2: WNHNN and SYGVQD (reference sequence). The CDR3 contains 13 residues. Deletions cut 0 bases from V and 9 bases from J, with 8 bases between. As DNA, the CDR3 is TGCGCCAGCAGTGAGTCCCAGGGAAAAAAACTGTTTTTT. This sequence encodes CASSESQGKKLFF.

In this sample, this clone turned up a few times. J is TRBJ1-5 and V is TRBV19; D remains ambiguous. Germline CDR1 reads LNHDA; CDR2 reads SQIVND (reference sequence). V shed 5 bases and J shed 7 bases, with 18 bases lying between them. There are 15 residues in the CDR3. This CDR3 reads CASSVWQAGYQPQHF. The CDR3 DNA sequence: TGTGCCAGTAGTGTTTGGCAGGCCGGGTACCAGCCCCAGCATTTT.

V and J are TRBV5-6 and TRBJ2-7, with D possibly matching TRBD2 (6 bases). Germline assignment: CDR1 SGHDT and CDR2 YYEEEE. The CDR3 is 14 amino acids. Trimming pared 1 base from V and 1 base from J, leaving 9 bases between. The CDR3: CASSLWDWSYEQYF. The CDR3 nucleotides read TGTGCCAGCAGCTTGTGGGACTGGTCCTACGAGCAGTACTTC.

The chain carries TRBV3-1 (or the pseudogene TRBV3-2) and TRBJ1-2, with TRBD1 identical over 7 bases. V was pared by 1 base and J by 6 bases, with 5 bases of the junction left unmatched. CDR1 LGHDT and CDR2 YNNKEL come from the germline V gene (reference sequence). This CDR3 has 14 amino acids. The CDR3 is CASSQVTGSNGYTF. DNA of the CDR3: TGTGCCAGCAGCCAAGTGACAGGGAGCAATGGCTACACCTTC.

The chain couples TRBV7-2 to TRBJ1-2, with 7 bases aligning to TRBD1. Unmatched junction bases numbered 8, after V lost 5 bases and J lost 5 bases. The length of the CDR3 is 14 residues. The germline V gene has CDR1 SGHTA and CDR2 FQGNSA. For the CDR3, the DNA is TGTGCCAGCAGCCCCTGGGGGACAGCTTATGGCTACACCTTC. This encodes CASSPWGTAYGYTF.

V usage is TRBV6-5 and J usage is TRBJ1-4; D is unclear. Germline V gene data show CDR1 as MNHEY and CDR2 as SVGAGI. The CDR3 contains 14 residues. V lost 3 bases to trimming and J lost 5 bases, with 10 bases between them. The CDR3 spells CASSYSLSNEKLFF. The CDR3 nucleotides are TGTGCCAGCAGTTATTCTCTTAGCAATGAAAAACTGTTTTTT.

The J gene is TRBJ1-4, the V gene TRBV10-3; a possible D gene is TRBD1 (5 bases). The germline V and J ends were trimmed by 11 bases and 4 bases, with 14 bases remaining between them. Per the germline V gene, CDR1 is ENHRY and CDR2 is SYGVKD. The CDR3 length is 13 residues. The CDR3 DNA reads TGTGCCGTTAACCGGGGCTTTAATGAAAAACTGTTTTTT. Amino acids: CAVNRGFNEKLFF.